The clone carrying this TCR beta chain has ten or more counts. Antigen: not known. The sample comes from a study of T cells after yellow fever vaccination. Findings of the study overall: Weaker overall was a secondary response that nonetheless peaked faster, on day 5 versus 15. Boosting was followed by the reappearance of most primary-vaccination clones (around 95% CD4, 85% to 90% CD8).

By 5'RACE template switching, TCR cDNA was produced, with a universal primer site and UMIs added in the process. TCRdb recomputed calls from the 5' RACE reads with MiXCR, one row per CDR3 protein. The sample consists of about 63,000 distinct CDR3 sequences, less than 8.5% of them appearing once. The V end was cut by 4 bases, the J end by 6 bases, with 20 bases between. Per the germline V gene, CDR1 is SEHNR and CDR2 is FQNEAQ (reference sequence). The CDR3 spans 16 residues. The V call is TRBV7-9, the J call TRBJ2-3, with D possibly being TRBD2 (6 bases). The TCR was taken from a man aged 30-40 years who received the YFV17D yellow fever vaccine. This sample comprised CD8+ T cells sorted from PBMCs, obtained 15 days after the yellow fever booster vaccination. The CDR3 nucleotides read TGTGCCAGCAGCTCCTGGCAAGCGGGTGCTCTGGATACGCAGTATTTT. Its translation: CASSSWQAGALDTQYF.